These 17 T cell receptor beta chains were all obtained from the same sample, sequenced in a study of shared clonotypes between healthy human individuals. Some clones are missing from TCRdb's copy, which holds only in-frame ones; the method was immunoSEQ multiplex PCR. The data show more than 400,000 clones, approximately 95% seen once. The sample taken for sequencing was naive CD4+ T cells sorted from blood. This sample's subset: CD45RA+ positively selected. These receptor sequences come from a woman under 40 in good health.

The chain joins TRBV18 to TRBJ2-1; 7 bases are shared with TRBD1. This CDR3 spans 13 amino acids. V dropped 4 bases and J dropped 7; count of bases not matched to a gene: 4. Germline V lookup: CDR1 KGHSH, CDR2 LQKENI. The CDR3 sequence is CASSQGAGNEQFF. The CDR3 DNA reads as TGTGCCAGCTCACAGGGGGCAGGTAATGAGCAGTTCTTC.

This chain connects TRBV7-6 to TRBJ2-3, with TRBD2 as a possible D gene (5 bases). Germline V CDR1 and CDR2: SGHVS, FNYEAQ. Between the trimmed V and J ends, which lost 2 bases and 0 bases, there was a span of 9 bases. The CDR3 totals 15 residues. The CDR3, as DNA: TGTGCCAGCAGCTTACGACTACCGAGCACAGATACGCAGTATTTT. Translating it yields CASSLRLPSTDTQYF.

The chain employs TRBV11-2 and TRBJ2-7, with TRBD1 identical over 12 bases. V dropped 4 bases and J dropped 5; count of bases not matched to a gene: 9. Germline values: CDR1 SGHAT, CDR2 FQNNGV. The CDR3 sequence is 16 residues long. The CDR3 loop reads CASSSVGGQGAHEQYF. CDR3 sequence (DNA): TGTGCCAGCAGCTCGGTAGGGGGACAGGGGGCCCACGAGCAGTACTTC. Full variable domain (rest looked up from reference TRBV11-2 and TRBJ2-7): EAGVAQSPRYKIIEKRQSVAFWCNPISGHATLYWYQQILGQGPKLLIQFQNNGVVDDSQLPKDRFSAERLKGVDSTLKIQPAKLEDSAVYLCASSSVGGQGAHEQYFGPGTRLTVT.

The chain combines TRBV5-1 with TRBJ2-5; 11 positions match TRBD2. In germline, CDR1 is SGHRS, CDR2 YFSETQ. This CDR3 spans 18 amino acids. Trimming removed 1 base from V and 5 bases from J; junction bases left unmatched: 13. CDR3 nucleotides: TGCGCCAGCAGCTTGCTGGCTATTGTAGCGGGAGGGCCGGAGACCCAGTACTTC. This encodes CASSLLAIVAGGPETQYF.

The chain is built from TRBV28 and TRBJ1-1; 8 bases are a match to TRBD1. V lost 2 bases, J lost 6 bases, and 11 bases stayed unmatched. The CDR3 sequence is 16 residues long. Looked up from germline, CDR1 is MDHEN and CDR2 is SYDVKM. The DNA for the CDR3 is TGTGCCAGCAGTTTACCCTCCGGACAGGGTAAGGCTGAAGCTTTCTTT. This codes for CASSLPSGQGKAEAFF.

The chain links TRBV20-1 to TRBJ1-1; D gene ambiguous. From germline, CDR1 is DFQATT and CDR2 SNEGSKA (reference sequence). This CDR3 contains 10 residues. Trimming cost V 5 bases and J 7 bases, with 8 bases left between them. CDR3 sequence (DNA): TGCAGTGCTGCAGGATTTGAAGCTTTCTTT. This translates into CSAAGFEAFF.

The J gene is TRBJ2-1, the V gene TRBV10-3; D may correspond to TRBD1 or TRBD2 (5 bases each). Trimming cost V 1 base and J 8 bases, with 15 bases left between them. Germline loops: CDR1 ENHRY, CDR2 SYGVKD. There are 15 residues in the CDR3. CDR3 region: CAISELGPATDEQFF. The CDR3 bases are TGTGCCATCAGTGAGTTGGGACCAGCGACGGATGAGCAGTTCTTC.

The chain links TRBV9 to TRBJ2-1, with 12 bases aligning to TRBD2. Germline CDR1 is SGDLS and CDR2 is YYNGEE. This CDR3 contains 17 residues. V shed 2 bases, J shed 2 bases, and the junction held 5 bases outside the gene matches. The CDR3: CASSVGLAGPTYNEQFF. As DNA, the CDR3 is TGTGCCAGCAGCGTTGGACTAGCGGGACCAACCTACAATGAGCAGTTCTTC.

The V gene is TRBV18, the J gene TRBJ2-7; TRBD1 matches at 11 bases. The germline V gene has CDR1 KGHSH and CDR2 LQKENI. The J segment lost 2 bases and the V segment lost 4 bases, leaving 4 bases of the junction unmatched. The CDR3 runs 15 residues. CDR3 amino acids: CASSQGQGATYEQYF. The CDR3 coding sequence is TGTGCCAGCTCACAAGGACAGGGGGCCACCTACGAGCAGTACTTC.

This sequence joins TRBV9 and TRBJ2-5, with D unresolved. CDR1 is SGDLS, CDR2 YYNGEE, per germline. Trimming took 4 bases from V and 5 from J, leaving 12 bases between them. The CDR3 is 13 residues long. CDR3 sequence: CASSFSYTETQYF. CDR3 bases: TGTGCCAGCAGCTTCTCATATACCGAGACCCAGTACTTC.

V usage is TRBV5-8 and J usage is TRBJ1-5; unclear D gene. V was clipped by 4 bases and J by 7 bases, with 6 bases between them. Germline CDR1 reads SGHTS; CDR2 reads YDEGEE. The CDR3 length is 11 residues. The CDR3 DNA reads as TGTGCCAGCAGCCAAGGGCAGCCCCAGCATTTT. Translating gives CASSQGQPQHF.

V is TRBV28 and J is TRBJ2-1; the D gene could be TRBD1 or TRBD2 (6 bases each). The CDR3 runs 13 residues. Germline V lookup: CDR1 MDHEN, CDR2 SYDVKM. Trimming stripped 11 bases from V and 9 bases from J, with 20 bases between. The chain's CDR3 is CAASGGARGEQFF. Here the CDR3 DNA reads TGTGCCGCAAGTGGAGGGGCCAGGGGTGAGCAGTTCTTC.

This clone occurred once. The V call is TRBV29-1, the J call TRBJ1-2, with D uncertain. The CDR3 is 12 amino acids. Germline assignment: CDR1 SQVTM and CDR2 ANQGSEA. The V end was cut by 7 bases, the J end by 8 bases, with 17 bases between. The CDR3 loop reads CSARTPAQGYTF. CDR3 in DNA: TGCAGCGCCCGGACCCCAGCTCAGGGCTACACCTTC.

This clone is a singleton in its sample. The CDR3 carries no conserved terminal phenylalanine or tryptophan, so it likely arises from a read error. No DNA is shown, since the ends of the CDR3 on it are uncertain; the CDR3 is the one TCRdb lists. The genes are TRBV16 and TRBJ2-7; the table's D call of TRBD1 was not tested on the DNA. Germline V gives CDR1 KGHSY, CDR2 FQNENV. Both ends counted, the CDR3 spans 12 residues. The CDR3 is CASSQSTGSWAA.

The chain has TRBV30 and TRBJ1-3; 7 bases align to TRBD1. Germline V gene data show CDR1 as GTSNPN and CDR2 as SVGIG (reference sequence). V shed 3 bases, J shed 0 bases, and the junction held 5 bases outside the gene matches. The CDR3 consists of 15 residues. CDR3 amino acids: CAWRETGSSGNTIYF. CDR3 DNA sequence: TGTGCCTGGAGGGAGACAGGGAGCTCTGGAAACACCATATATTTT. Full variable domain (rest looked up from reference TRBV30 and TRBJ1-3): SQTIHQWPATLVQPVGSPLSLECTVEGTSNPNLYWYRQAAGRGLQLLFYSVGIGQISSEVPQNLSASRPQDRQFILSSKKLLLSDSGFYLCAWRETGSSGNTIYFGEGSWLTVV.

The chain recombines TRBV27 with TRBJ1-5; TRBD1 is a possible D gene (6 bases). V lost 5 bases and J 3 bases, leaving 14 bases between the germline ends. Germline V gene lookup returns CDR1 MNHEY and CDR2 SMNVEV (reference sequence). This CDR3 is built from 15 residues. The CDR3 DNA is TGTGCCAGCAGTAGCATACAGGGCCTCAATCAGCCCCAGCATTTT. It translates to CASSSIQGLNQPQHF.

This rearrangement joins TRBV11-1 to TRBJ1-1; no clear D. Germline assignment: CDR1 SGHAT and CDR2 FQDESV (reference sequence). The CDR3 is 15 residues long. V was pared by 5 bases and J by 8 bases, with 21 bases between. The CDR3 region is CASSPRNGRNEEAFF. The DNA of the CDR3 is TGTGCCAGCAGCCCTAGGAACGGACGGAATGAAGAAGCTTTCTTT.